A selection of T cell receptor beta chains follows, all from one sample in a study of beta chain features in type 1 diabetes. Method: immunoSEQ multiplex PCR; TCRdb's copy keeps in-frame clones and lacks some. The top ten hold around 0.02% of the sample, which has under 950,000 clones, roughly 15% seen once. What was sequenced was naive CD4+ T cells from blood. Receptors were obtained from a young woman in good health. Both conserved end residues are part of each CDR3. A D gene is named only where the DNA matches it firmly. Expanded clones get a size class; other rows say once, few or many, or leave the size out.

CDR3: CASSFGGQTNYGYTF
DNA: TGTGCCAGCAGTTTTGGAGGACAGACGAACTATGGCTACACCTTC
J: TRBJ1-2
D: -
V: TRBV28
size: few

CDR3: CASSEFQGRPGEPFF
DNA: TGTGCCAGCAGTGAATTTCAGGGGCGCCCCGGGGAGCCGTTTTTT
J: TRBJ2-2
D: -
V: TRBV25-1
size: -

CDR3: CASQRGVESYNEQFF
DNA: TGTGCCAGCCAGCGGGGGGTGGAATCCTACAATGAGCAGTTCTTC
J: TRBJ2-1
D: TRBD2
V: TRBV5-4
size: -

CDR3: CASSPRTSGSSYEQYF
DNA: TGTGCCAGTAGTCCCCGGACTAGCGGGAGCTCCTACGAGCAGTACTTC
J: TRBJ2-7
D: TRBD2
V: TRBV19
size: -

CDR3: CASSFGARGSYNEQFF
DNA: TGTGCCAGCAGCTTCGGGGCTAGAGGGTCCTACAATGAGCAGTTCTTC
J: TRBJ2-1
D: -
V: TRBV11-2
size: few

CDR3: CASSFSGTSGLGEQFF
DNA: TGTGCCAGCAGCTTTTCCGGGACTAGCGGGTTAGGTGAGCAGTTCTTC
J: TRBJ2-1
D: TRBD2
V: TRBV7-9
size: -

CDR3: CASSTTGQIEKLFF
DNA: TGTGCCAGTAGTACCACCGGACAGATTGAAAAACTGTTTTTT
J: TRBJ1-4
D: -
V: TRBV19
size: few

CDR3: CASSVGGQSYGYTF
DNA: TGTGCCAGCAGCGTAGGAGGGCAGAGCTATGGCTACACCTTC
J: TRBJ1-2
D: -
V: TRBV9
size: few

CDR3: CASSYPSGINEQFF
DNA: TGTGCCAGCAGTTATCCTAGCGGGATAAATGAGCAGTTCTTC
J: TRBJ2-1
D: TRBD2
V: TRBV6-6
size: few

CDR3: CASSYSGTGGETQYF
DNA: TGTGCCAGCAGTTACTCCGGGACAGGGGGCGAGACCCAGTACTTC
J: TRBJ2-5
D: TRBD1
V: TRBV6-6
size: few

CDR3: CASSIRTGFYEQYF
DNA: TGTGCCAGTAGTATCCGTACAGGGTTCTACGAGCAGTACTTC
J: TRBJ2-7
D: -
V: TRBV19
size: -

CDR3: CASSPSDRVEQYF
DNA: TGTGCCAGCTCACCGTCGGACAGGGTCGAGCAGTACTTC
J: TRBJ2-7
D: TRBD1
V: TRBV18
size: -

CDR3: CASSEYQGRSSYEQYF
DNA: TGTGCCAGCAGTGAATATCAGGGGCGAAGCTCCTACGAGCAGTACTTC
J: TRBJ2-7
D: -
V: TRBV25-1
size: -

CDR3: CASSLKGLYEQYF
DNA: TGTGCCAGCAGCTTGAAAGGTCTCTACGAGCAGTACTTC
J: TRBJ2-7
D: -
V: TRBV7-9
size: -

CDR3: CASSPARDRGEKLFF
DNA: TGTGCCAGCTCACCAGCACGGGACAGGGGCGAAAAACTGTTTTTT
J: TRBJ1-4
D: TRBD1
V: TRBV18
size: few

CDR3: CASTRGQAYNEQFF
DNA: TGTGCCAGCACTAGGGGGCAAGCCTACAATGAGCAGTTCTTC
J: TRBJ2-1
D: TRBD1
V: TRBV7-9
size: few

CDR3: CASSFSSGAYNEQFF
DNA: TGCGCCAGCAGCTTCTCTAGCGGGGCCTACAATGAGCAGTTCTTC
J: TRBJ2-1
D: TRBD2
V: TRBV5-1
size: few

CDR3: CASSPQSLAKNIQYF
DNA: TGTGCCAGCAGCCCTCAGTCCCTAGCCAAAAACATTCAGTACTTC
J: TRBJ2-4
D: -
V: TRBV7-2
size: -